The subject of this entry is one TCR beta chain. The CDR3 extends over 15 amino acids. The germline CDR1 and CDR2 sequences are MNHEY and SVGAGI. The ends were cut back, 6 bases at V and 2 bases at J, with 15 bases in the middle. This entry comes from a study of blood T cell repertoires in COVID-19. Study-wide context: The samples span acute and convalescent COVID-19 from the United States, Italy and Spain. Nucleic acid was either cDNA or gDNA, and it came from T cells, B-cell-depleted T cells, or PBMCs.

In the original analysis: Amplification of reference gene primers provided the estimated nucleated cell counts. Repertoires were generated with immunoSEQ multiplex PCR, while TCRdb's copy carries only in-frame clones and drops some. V and J calls and clone size are given by that table; D and trimming were obtained from the DNA. The top ten hold roughly 20% of the sample, which has 150,000 or so clones, about 80% seen once. The source of this sequence is a woman aged 80 or older with acute or convalescent COVID-19. The genes are TRBV6-5 and TRBJ2-3, with D hard to call. The sequencing sample was made of peripheral blood. CDR3 sequence (DNA): TGTGCCAGCAGGGAGAGTCCAACTCCCACAGATACGCAGTATTTT. Encoded protein: CASRESPTPTDTQYF.